Below are 25 T cell receptor beta chains sequenced from a single sample in a study of Ad26.COV2.S vaccination and SARS-CoV-2 variants. Repertoires were generated with immunoSEQ multiplex PCR, while TCRdb's copy carries only in-frame clones and drops some. The sample consists of about 400,000 clones, 88% of them appearing once. Treatment: around 19 received Ad26.COV2.S at low or high dose, single or two shots; 5 received placebo; per-sample allocation not given. Following the first vaccine or placebo injection, samples were taken on day 63. The specimen was peripheral blood, collected in a trial of Ad26.COV2.S vaccine versus placebo. The receptor set was obtained from a person between 18 and 59 years old who received the Ad26.COV2.S COVID-19 vaccine or a placebo.

This clone was counted ten times or more. V usage is TRBV18 and J usage is TRBJ2-7; TRBD2 is a possible D gene (5 bases). Germline CDR1 KGHSH, CDR2 LQKENI. The CDR3 has 14 amino acids. V lost 5 bases, J lost 2 bases, and 13 bases lay in between. CDR3 in amino acids: CASSGTETTYEQYF. The CDR3 DNA sequence: TGTGCCAGCTCAGGAACGGAGACTACCTACGAGCAGTACTTC. The whole variable domain, remainder taken from reference TRBV18 and TRBJ2-7, is NAGVMQNPRHLVRRRGQEARLRCSPMKGHSHVYWYRQLPEEGLKFMVYLQKENIIDESGMPKERFSAEFPKEGPSILRIQQVVRGDSAAYFCASSGTETTYEQYFGPGTRLTVT.

This clone was found once. The chain has TRBV28 and TRBJ2-7, with D unclear. The CDR3 extends over 10 amino acids. Trimming left V 5 bases short and J 5 bases short, with 4 bases between. Germline V gene lookup returns CDR1 MDHEN and CDR2 SYDVKM. CDR3 in DNA: TGTGCCAGCAGTACTAACGAGCAGTACTTC. As protein: CASSTNEQYF.

This chain joins TRBV11-2 and TRBJ2-4; unclear D gene. The germline V and J ends were trimmed by 5 bases and 7 bases, with 6 bases remaining between them. The CDR3 is 11 amino acids. CDR1 and CDR2 from the germline V gene are SGHAT and FQNNGV. CDR3 DNA sequence: TGTGCCAGCAGCGCATGGAACATTCAGTACTTC. Protein product: CASSAWNIQYF.

This chain links TRBV30 with TRBJ2-7, with a possible D match to TRBD2 (5 bases). From germline, CDR1 is GTSNPN and CDR2 SVGIG (reference sequence). Trimming stripped 5 bases from V and 3 bases from J, with 5 bases between. CDR3 size: 10 residues. Written as DNA, the CDR3 is TGTGCCTGGGGAGGCTACGAGCAGTACTTC. This sequence encodes CAWGGYEQYF.

The V gene is TRBV6-2 or TRBV6-3, the J gene TRBJ2-2; D remains ambiguous. The CDR3 is 17 amino acids. Trimming cost V 2 bases and J 0 bases, with 13 bases left between them. Germline V gene sequence: CDR1 MNHEY, CDR2 SVGEGT. The CDR3 region has the DNA TGTGCCAGCAGTTACCATGGGCAGAGCGCGAACACCGGGGAGCTGTTTTTT. It translates to CASSYHGQSANTGELFF.

The chain combines TRBV5-1 with TRBJ2-2; TRBD1 aligns across 7 bases. CDR3 size: 16 residues. Per the germline V gene, CDR1 is SGHRS and CDR2 is YFSETQ. Trimming removed 0 bases from V and 4 bases from J; junction bases left unmatched: 6. The CDR3 region has the DNA TGCGCCAGCAGCTTGGTTCCACAGGGGATCACCGGGGAGCTGTTTTTT. Translated, it gives CASSLVPQGITGELFF.

This sequence joins TRBV30 and TRBJ1-1; D uncertain. CDR1 GTSNPN and CDR2 SVGIG come from the germline V gene (reference sequence). Trimming removed 5 bases from V and 0 bases from J, with 4 bases in between. The CDR3 covers 11 residues. CDR3 residues: CAWELNTEAFF. CDR3 coding DNA: TGTGCCTGGGAGTTGAACACTGAAGCTTTCTTT.

The V gene is TRBV19, the J gene TRBJ2-7, with a weak D call TRBD2 (6 bases). The germline V and J ends were trimmed by 5 bases and 3 bases, with 14 bases remaining between them. The germline gives CDR1 LNHDA, CDR2 SQIVND (reference sequence). There are 14 residues in the CDR3. The CDR3 DNA reads as TGTGCCAGTAGTTATCCCGGGGGACTCTACGAGCAGTACTTC. Its translation is CASSYPGGLYEQYF.

J is TRBJ2-7 and V is TRBV7-9; 12 positions match TRBD2. The CDR3 contains 16 residues. Trimming cost V 8 bases and J 0 bases; bases outside gene matches: 8. Germline CDR1 is SEHNR and CDR2 is FQNEAQ (reference sequence). DNA for the CDR3: TGTGCCAGCGAGGCTAGCGGGGGGGCCGGCTCCTACGAGCAGTACTTC. Protein product: CASEASGGAGSYEQYF.

The chain couples TRBV6-5 to TRBJ2-7, with D perhaps TRBD1 (5 bases). CDR1 is MNHEY and CDR2 is SVGAGI in the germline V gene. CDR3 length: 14 residues. V shed 7 bases and J shed 4 bases, with 17 bases lying between them. The CDR3 DNA reads TGTGCCAGCATGGGAAGACAGAAAGGATACGAGCAGTACTTC. This translates into CASMGRQKGYEQYF.

J is TRBJ2-7 and V is TRBV7-9, with D perhaps TRBD1 (6 bases). Deletions cut 5 bases from V and 6 bases from J, with 11 bases between. The germline V gene encodes CDR1 SEHNR and CDR2 FQNEAQ (reference sequence). This CDR3 is built from 12 residues. The CDR3: CASSPQGPEQYF. CDR3 DNA: TGTGCCAGCAGCCCACAGGGTCCCGAGCAGTACTTC.

The sample holds a few counts of this clone. The chain carries TRBV2 and TRBJ2-3; D is unresolved. The CDR3 has 12 amino acids. Germline CDR1 SNHLY, CDR2 FYNNEI. The V and J ends lost 4 bases and 2 bases respectively, with 4 bases between them. For the CDR3, the DNA is TGTGCCAGCAGTGTGCACACAGATACGCAGTATTTT. This codes for CASSVHTDTQYF.

V and J are TRBV6-5 and TRBJ2-2, with D uncertain. Germline-derived CDR1 and CDR2 are MNHEY and SVGAGI. This CDR3 has 11 residues. V lost 7 bases and J 7 bases, leaving 7 bases between the germline ends. Here the CDR3 reads CASTIGGELFF. Written as DNA, the CDR3 is TGTGCCAGCACCATAGGCGGGGAGCTGTTTTTT.

The chain joins TRBV10-3 to TRBJ2-5; 7 bases agree with TRBD1. The germline V gene has CDR1 ENHRY and CDR2 SYGVKD. V gave up 4 bases and J gave up 4 bases; unmatched junction bases: 9. This CDR3 comprises 15 residues. The CDR3, as DNA: TGTGCCATCAGTGCTGGACAGGCGTTTGGAGAGACCCAGTACTTC. Its translation: CAISAGQAFGETQYF.

The chain employs TRBV9 and TRBJ2-3, with D maybe TRBD2 (5 bases). Trimming removed 3 bases at V and 6 bases at J, with 11 bases between. The CDR3 is 13 residues long. The V gene's germline CDR1 is SGDLS and CDR2 YYNGEE. CDR3 in amino acids: CASSAQPGDTQYF. CDR3 DNA: TGTGCCAGCAGCGCACAACCGGGGGATACGCAGTATTTT.

The chain combines TRBV28 with TRBJ2-7, with a weak D call TRBD1 (5 bases). The CDR3 covers 12 residues. V lost 3 bases, J lost 3 bases, and 6 bases lay in between. Per germline, CDR1 MDHEN and CDR2 SYDVKM. The CDR3 bases are TGTGCCAGCAGTTTCGACAGCTACGAGCAGTACTTC. Residues: CASSFDSYEQYF.

This clone was seen a single time. The V and J genes are TRBV11-2 and TRBJ1-5; 9 bases line up with TRBD1. The CDR3 spans 16 residues. Trimming at V came to 0 bases and at J to 1 base, leaving 1 base not matched to a gene. Germline lookup yields CDR1 SGHAT and CDR2 FQNNGV. The CDR3 nucleotides are TGTGCCAGCAGCTTAGATGGGACAGGGAGCAATCAGCCCCAGCATTTT. Its translation is CASSLDGTGSNQPQHF.

The chain has TRBV7-4 and TRBJ2-3; 7 bases line up with TRBD1. V lost 2 bases, J lost 4 bases, and 15 bases stayed unmatched. The CDR3 extends over 18 amino acids. Germline loops: CDR1 SGHVT, CDR2 SQSDAQ. The CDR3 sequence is CASSLSCMGTGVPDTQYF. The CDR3 DNA reads as TGTGCCAGCAGCTTAAGTTGTATGGGTACAGGGGTCCCAGATACGCAGTATTTT.

The genes are TRBV6-5 and TRBJ1-3, with D possibly being TRBD1 (5 bases). With 4 bases removed from V and 0 bases from J, the gap between germline ends came to 13 bases. Germline V gene data show CDR1 as MNHEY and CDR2 as SVGAGI. The CDR3 sequence is 16 residues long. DNA of the CDR3: TGTGCCAGCAGTTCCCCGGGACGGTACTCTGGAAACACCATATATTTT. It encodes CASSSPGRYSGNTIYF.

This sequence joins TRBV7-2 and TRBJ1-2; tentatively, D is TRBD1 (5 bases). The germline gives CDR1 SGHTA, CDR2 FQGNSA. V lost 2 bases and J lost 4, with 17 bases in between. The length of the CDR3 is 16 residues. CDR3 bases: TGTGCCAGCAGCTTATATTTAGGGGCGCAGGGCTATGGCTACACCTTC. Translating gives CASSLYLGAQGYGYTF.

The rearrangement joins TRBV4-1 to TRBJ2-1, with 12 bases fitting TRBD1. V lost 0 bases and J lost 8; bases outside the gene matches: 8. Germline values: CDR1 MGHRA, CDR2 YSYEKL. This CDR3 is built from 17 residues. DNA of the CDR3: TGCGCCAGCAGCCAAGATCCCGGGACAGGGGGCCGCGATGAGCAGTTCTTC. Protein product: CASSQDPGTGGRDEQFF.

The chain is built from TRBV7-9 and TRBJ2-7; 10 nucleotides align to TRBD1. Looked up from germline, CDR1 is SEHNR and CDR2 is FQNEAQ (reference sequence). The CDR3 is 16 amino acids. Trimming took 7 bases from V and 0 from J; bases not matched to a gene: 9. CDR3 sequence: CASTMFGTGDSYEQYF. CDR3 in DNA: TGTGCCAGCACGATGTTTGGGACAGGGGACTCCTACGAGCAGTACTTC. Combining the CDR3 with reference TRBV7-9 and TRBJ2-7 gives the whole variable domain DTGVSQNPRHKITKRGQNVTFRCDPISEHNRLYWYRQTLGQGPEFLTYFQNEAQLEKSRLLSDRFSAERPKGSFSTLEIQRTEQGDSAMYLCASTMFGTGDSYEQYFGPGTRLTVT.

To note about this clone: The sample holds other DNA sequences that translate to the same CDR3. V and J are TRBV6-5 and TRBJ1-5; TRBD1 agrees at 7 bases. The CDR3 extends over 15 amino acids. The ends lost 5 bases at V and 0 bases at J; junction bases unmatched: 4. Germline CDR1 MNHEY, CDR2 SVGAGI. Here the CDR3 reads CASSRDRDSNQPQHF. CDR3 nucleotides: TGTGCCAGCAGTCGCGACAGGGATAGCAATCAGCCCCAGCATTTT.

In this sample, this clone turned up once. V usage is TRBV2 and J usage is TRBJ1-5; D may be TRBD1 (6 bases). CDR3 length: 13 amino acids. Germline-derived CDR1 and CDR2 are SNHLY and FYNNEI. Between the trimmed V and J ends, which lost 7 bases and 6 bases, there was a span of 13 bases. The CDR3 is CASTGQGGQPQHF. The CDR3 DNA reads TGTGCCAGCACGGGACAAGGGGGTCAGCCCCAGCATTTT.

This clone occurred once. This chain connects TRBV6-2 or TRBV6-3 to TRBJ1-5; TRBD1 might be the D (5 bases). This CDR3 has 17 amino acids. From germline, CDR1 is MNHEY and CDR2 SVGEGT. V was cut by 6 bases and J by 0 bases, with 18 bases left in between. The chain's CDR3 is CASSRRGQRGSNQPQHF. Written as DNA, the CDR3 is TGTGCCAGCAGCCGACGAGGACAAAGGGGTAGCAATCAGCCCCAGCATTTT.